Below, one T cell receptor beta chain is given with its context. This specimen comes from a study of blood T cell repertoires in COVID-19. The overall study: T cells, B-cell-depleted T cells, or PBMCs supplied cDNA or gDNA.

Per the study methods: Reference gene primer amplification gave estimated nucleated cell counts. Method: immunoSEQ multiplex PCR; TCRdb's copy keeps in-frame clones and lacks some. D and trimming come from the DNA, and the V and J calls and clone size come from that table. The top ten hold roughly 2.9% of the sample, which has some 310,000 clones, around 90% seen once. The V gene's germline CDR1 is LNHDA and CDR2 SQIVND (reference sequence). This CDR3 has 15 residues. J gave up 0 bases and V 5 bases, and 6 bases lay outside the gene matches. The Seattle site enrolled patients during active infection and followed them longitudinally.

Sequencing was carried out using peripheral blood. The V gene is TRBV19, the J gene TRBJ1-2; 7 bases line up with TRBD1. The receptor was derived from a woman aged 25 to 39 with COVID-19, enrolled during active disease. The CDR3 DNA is TGTGCCAGTAGTGCACAGACAGGGACTAACTATGGCTACACCTTC. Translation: CASSAQTGTNYGYTF.